The 8 T cell receptor beta chains presented below share a single source sample, sequenced in a study of CD8+ T cells in alopecia areata. Treatment meaning: oral pan-JAK inhibitor, 5-10 mg twice daily. The authors extracted RNA and reverse transcribed it into cDNA as the sequencing template. TCRdb keeps only in-frame clones here, not all; method: immunoSEQ multiplex PCR. There are under 250,000 clones in the sample; less than 75% occur only once, and around 1.6% lies in the top ten. Here the sequenced sample was CD4+ T cells sorted from blood, taken at week 4, from a patient treated with tofacitinib. These receptors originate from a human donor with alopecia areata.

The CDR3 DNA reads TGCAGCGTTACACCACAGGGATCCCACACAGATACGCAGTATTTT. It codes for CSVTPQGSHTDTQYF. The V and J genes are TRBV29-1 and TRBJ2-3; possible D gene TRBD1, 6 bases. The V end lost 5 bases, the J end lost 2 bases, and 17 bases lay between the germline ends. The CDR3 loop spans 15 amino acids. Germline V CDR1 and CDR2: SQVTM, ANQGSEA.

CDR3 residues: CASFREFTEAFF. The CDR3 nucleotides are TGTGCCAGCTTCCGGGAGTTCACTGAAGCTTTCTTT. The rearrangement links TRBV6-1 to TRBJ1-1; D call uncertain. The CDR3 consists of 12 residues. Germline CDR1 is MNHNS and CDR2 is SASEGT. The V end lost 8 bases, the J end lost 4 bases, and 11 bases lay between the germline ends.

This clone has a handful of counts. The chain uses TRBV5-1 and TRBJ1-6; no clear D gene. Germline CDR1 SGHRS, CDR2 YFSETQ. The CDR3 length is 13 residues. V lost 1 base and J 11 bases, leaving 10 bases between the germline ends. The CDR3 loop is CASSLLPDTPLHF. CDR3 coding DNA: TGCGCCAGCAGCTTGTTACCCGACACACCCCTCCACTTT. Variable domain in full (rest from reference TRBV5-1 and TRBJ1-6): KAGVTQTPRYLIKTRGQQVTLSCSPISGHRSVSWYQQTPGQGLQFLFEYFSETQRNKGNFPGRFSGRQFSNSRSEMNVSTLELGDSALYLCASSLLPDTPLHFGNGTRLTVT.

The chain recombines TRBV30 with TRBJ2-2, with D possibly being TRBD1 (6 bases). CDR3 length equals 15 residues. V dropped 2 bases and J dropped 5 bases, with 15 bases sitting between them. The germline gives CDR1 GTSNPN, CDR2 SVGIG (reference sequence). The CDR3 bases are TGTGCCTGGAGTAACGACAGGACGGGTACCGGGGAGCTGTTTTTT. Translated: CAWSNDRTGTGELFF.

The chain couples TRBV13 to TRBJ1-6, with D perhaps TRBD1 (5 bases). CDR3 length equals 16 residues. Trimming took off 4 bases at V and 3 bases at J, with 13 bases between the two ends. Per germline, CDR1 PRHDT and CDR2 FYEKMQ (reference sequence). CDR3 sequence: CASSSGRGVYNSPLHF. CDR3 in DNA: TGTGCCAGCAGCTCAGGACGAGGGGTCTATAATTCACCCCTCCACTTT.

Worth noting for this clone: In the same sample, other DNA sequences code for this CDR3. The gene calls are TRBV29-1 and TRBJ1-2; D remains unclear. This CDR3 spans 8 amino acids. The germline V gene encodes CDR1 SQVTM and CDR2 ANQGSEA. Between the trimmed V and J ends, which lost 3 bases and 7 bases, there was a span of 0 bases. The CDR3 DNA follows: TGCAGCGTTGATGGCTACACCTTC. Protein: CSVDGYTF. Filled out from reference TRBV29-1 and TRBJ1-2, the complete variable domain reads SAVISQKPSRDICQRGTSLTIQCQVDSQVTMMFWYRQQPGQSLTLIATANQGSEATYESGFVIDKFPISRPNLTFSTLTVSNMSPEDSSIYLCSVDGYTFGSGTRLTVV.

The rearrangement joins TRBV29-1 to TRBJ1-1; no firm D call. Germline V CDR1 and CDR2: SQVTM, ANQGSEA. Trimming left V 6 bases short and J 0 bases short, with 5 bases between. The length of the CDR3 is 11 residues. The CDR3 DNA follows: TGCAGCGTGAGGGTGAACACTGAAGCTTTCTTT. The encoded protein is CSVRVNTEAFF.

The chain recombines TRBV5-1 with TRBJ2-5; D may be TRBD1 or TRBD2 (5 bases each). The ends were cut back, 3 bases at V and 2 bases at J, with 8 bases in the middle. CDR3 size: 13 residues. CDR1 and CDR2 from the germline V gene are SGHRS and YFSETQ. This CDR3 is CASSSGLQETQYF. The DNA of the CDR3 is TGCGCCAGCAGCTCGGGGCTACAAGAGACCCAGTACTTC.